Below are 11 T cell receptor beta chains sequenced from a single sample in a study of blood T cell repertoires in COVID-19. The table came from immunoSEQ multiplex PCR; TCRdb's copy has only in-frame clones and leaves some out. The data show about 35,000 clones, with roughly 80% seen just once and about a tenth held by the top ten. The specimen was peripheral blood. Receptors originate from a man aged 60 to 75 in a cohort sampled during active COVID-19.

The chain has TRBV3-1 (or the pseudogene TRBV3-2) and TRBJ2-7; D possibly corresponds to TRBD1 (6 bases). Germline-derived CDR1 and CDR2 are LGHDT and YNNKEL (reference sequence). V dropped 2 bases and J dropped 3 bases, with 14 bases sitting between them. The length of the CDR3 is 15 residues. The CDR3 bases are TGTGCCAGCAGCCAAATGGCCACAGGGATCTACGAGCAGTACTTC. It codes for CASSQMATGIYEQYF.

CDR3 bases: TGTGCCAGCAGCCAAGGGAGGGCGGGCTCTGGAAACACCATATATTTT. This encodes CASSQGRAGSGNTIYF. The V call is TRBV3-1 (or the pseudogene TRBV3-2), the J call TRBJ1-3, with D unresolved. The CDR3 totals 16 residues. CDR1 and CDR2 from the germline V gene are LGHDT and YNNKEL (reference sequence). Trimming removed 1 base at V and 0 bases at J, with 10 bases between.

The chain joins TRBV6-1 to TRBJ1-3; D ambiguous. The ends were cut back, 0 bases at V and 0 bases at J, with 6 bases in the middle. The CDR3 is 15 residues long. Germline lookup yields CDR1 MNHNS and CDR2 SASEGT. The chain's CDR3 is CASSEAKRSGNTIYF. CDR3 bases: TGTGCCAGCAGTGAAGCGAAGCGCTCTGGAAACACCATATATTTT.

This clone was detected once. V and J are TRBV6-6 and TRBJ2-5, with TRBD2 matching 15 bases. Germline CDR1 and CDR2: MNHNY and SVGAGI (reference sequence). V dropped 5 bases and J dropped 1; count of bases not matched to a gene: 5. The CDR3 length is 17 residues. The CDR3 is CASSPPGLAGGQETQYF. In DNA form, the CDR3 reads TGTGCCAGCAGTCCCCCGGGACTAGCGGGGGGCCAAGAGACCCAGTACTTC.

V and J are TRBV7-8 and TRBJ2-7; 8 bases are a match to TRBD1. Germline CDR1 SGHVS, CDR2 FQNEAQ. The CDR3 totals 16 residues. After removal of 5 bases from V and 0 bases from J, the junction contained 9 bases not matched to a gene. In nucleotides, the CDR3 is TGTGCCAGCAGCCTACCGAGACAGGGGCACTCCTACGAGCAGTACTTC. Encoded protein: CASSLPRQGHSYEQYF.

The V and J genes are TRBV7-9 and TRBJ2-7; TRBD1 matches at 9 bases. The CDR3 loop spans 18 amino acids. Germline V gene lookup returns CDR1 SEHNR and CDR2 FQNEAQ (reference sequence). J lost 3 bases, V lost 5 bases, and 17 bases had no gene match. The CDR3 DNA reads TGTGCCAGCAGCCAGCCGGCCTCTGACAGGGGGGCTTACTACGAGCAGTACTTC. Its protein product is CASSQPASDRGAYYEQYF.

This sequence joins TRBV3-1 (or the pseudogene TRBV3-2) and TRBJ1-5; possibly TRBD1 for D (5 bases). Trimming removed 0 bases at V and 6 bases at J, with 6 bases between. Germline assignment: CDR1 LGHDT and CDR2 YNNKEL (reference sequence). The CDR3 contains 13 residues. CDR3 residues: CASSQDRAQPQHF. The CDR3 DNA reads TGTGCCAGCAGCCAAGACAGGGCTCAGCCCCAGCATTTT.

This clone turned up a few times. The gene calls are TRBV10-3 and TRBJ1-1; TRBD1 matches at 9 bases. The CDR3 covers 17 residues. Looked up from germline, CDR1 is ENHRY and CDR2 is SYGVKD. After removal of 0 bases from V and 5 bases from J, the junction contained 10 bases not matched to a gene. CDR3 region: CAISESGGQGGGTEAFF. CDR3 bases: TGTGCCATCAGTGAGTCTGGGGGACAGGGAGGGGGGACTGAAGCTTTCTTT.

The table lists this clone with a count of one. This chain connects TRBV7-7 to TRBJ2-1, with TRBD2 identical over 8 bases. Trimming took 5 bases from V and 10 from J; bases not matched to a gene: 13. Germline-derived CDR1 and CDR2 are SSHAT and FNYEAQ (reference sequence). This CDR3 is built from 15 residues. Here the CDR3 DNA reads TGTGCCAGCAGCAGGACTAGCTTGTCTGCCGACGAGCAGTTCTTC. Its protein product is CASSRTSLSADEQFF.

This chain joins TRBV5-4 and TRBJ2-2; D might be TRBD2 (7 bases). With 1 base removed from V and 1 base from J, the gap between germline ends came to 8 bases. CDR3 size: 15 residues. The V gene's germline CDR1 is SGHNT and CDR2 YYREEE (reference sequence). CDR3 sequence: CASSLRGGNTGELFF. The CDR3 DNA follows: TGTGCCAGCAGCTTGAGGGGGGGGAACACCGGGGAGCTGTTTTTT.

In this sample, this clone turned up once. The chain couples TRBV4-3 to TRBJ1-4, with D maybe TRBD1 (6 bases). In germline, CDR1 is LGHNA, CDR2 YSLEER. The CDR3 covers 13 residues. V lost 4 bases and J 11 bases, leaving 14 bases between the germline ends. The chain's CDR3 is CASSPTQGHKLFF. Written as DNA, the CDR3 is TGCGCCAGCAGCCCTACTCAGGGGCACAAACTGTTTTTT.